The clone carrying this T cell receptor (beta chain) was seen only a few times. Its antigen is not known. Only in-frame clones appear in the TCRdb table, and some are missing; sequencing was by immunoSEQ multiplex PCR. The sample shows around 400,000 clones, roughly four fifths of them seen only once. This sample was taken from a study of Ad26.COV2.S vaccination and SARS-CoV-2 variants. Treatment specified: around 19 received Ad26.COV2.S at low or high dose, single or two shots; several received placebo; per-sample allocation not given. Following the first vaccine or placebo injection, samples were taken on day 63. The vaccine delivered Wuhan-strain SARS-CoV-2 spike through an Ad26 vector. This CDR3 region has 16 residues. J was trimmed by 2 bases and V by 10 bases; bases with no gene match: 8. The germline gives CDR1 SNHLY, CDR2 FYNNEI. General study findings and limits: It was reported that spike-specific CD8+ and CD4+ T cell responses were substantially broad after vaccination. Total T cell responses may have been underestimated by the TCR breadth and depth analyses. Similar non-spike TCR breadth was observed in recipients of vaccine and of placebo.

The sequenced sample was peripheral blood, obtained in a trial of Ad26.COV2.S vaccine versus placebo. This clonotype was obtained from a person between 18 and 59 years old who received the Ad26.COV2.S COVID-19 vaccine or a placebo. V is TRBV2 and J is TRBJ2-2; 12 nucleotides align to TRBD2. Here the CDR3 reads CATKPGLAGNTGELFF. CDR3 in DNA: TGTGCCACCAAGCCGGGACTAGCGGGTAACACCGGGGAGCTGTTTTTT. Based on the CDR3 plus reference TRBV2 and TRBJ2-2, the full variable domain is EPEVTQTPSHQVTQMGQEVILRCVPISNHLYFYWYRQILGQKVEFLVSFYNNEISEKSEIFDDQFSVERPDGSNFTLKIRSTKLEDSAMYFCATKPGLAGNTGELFFGEGSRLTVL.